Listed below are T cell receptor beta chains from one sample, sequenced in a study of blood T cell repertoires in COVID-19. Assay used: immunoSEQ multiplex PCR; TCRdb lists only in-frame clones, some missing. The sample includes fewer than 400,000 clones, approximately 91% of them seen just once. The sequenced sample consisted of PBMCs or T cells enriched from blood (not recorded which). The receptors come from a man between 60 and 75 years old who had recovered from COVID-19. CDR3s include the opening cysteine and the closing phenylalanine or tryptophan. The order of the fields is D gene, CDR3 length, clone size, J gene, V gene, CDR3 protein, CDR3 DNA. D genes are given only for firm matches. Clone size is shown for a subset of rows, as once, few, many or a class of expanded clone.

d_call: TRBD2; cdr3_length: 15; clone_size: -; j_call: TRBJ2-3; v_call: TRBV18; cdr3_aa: CASSPGLAGVDTQYF; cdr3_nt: TGTGCCAGCTCACCGGGACTAGCGGGTGTGGATACGCAGTATTTT
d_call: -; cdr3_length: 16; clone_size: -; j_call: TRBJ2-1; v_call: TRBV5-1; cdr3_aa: CASSLLGGGFYNEQFF; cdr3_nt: TGCGCCAGCAGCTTGTTGGGCGGGGGCTTTTACAATGAGCAGTTCTTC
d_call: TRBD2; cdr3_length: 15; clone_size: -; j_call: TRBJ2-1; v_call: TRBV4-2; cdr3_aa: CASSQTSGSRNEQFF; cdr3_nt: TGTGCCAGCAGCCAAACTAGCGGGAGTCGGAATGAGCAGTTCTTC
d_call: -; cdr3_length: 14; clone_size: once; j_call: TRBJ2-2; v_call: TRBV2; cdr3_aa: CATTEVTNTGELFF; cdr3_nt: TGTGCCACCACGGAAGTGACTAACACCGGGGAGCTGTTTTTT
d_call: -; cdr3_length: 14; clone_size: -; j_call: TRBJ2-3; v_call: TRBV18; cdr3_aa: CASSPGGSTDTQYF; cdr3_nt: TGTGCCAGCTCACCAGGCGGCAGCACAGATACGCAGTATTTT
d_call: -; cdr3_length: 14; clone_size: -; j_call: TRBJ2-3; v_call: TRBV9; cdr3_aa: CASSVVPSADTRYF; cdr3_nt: TGTGCCAGCAGCGTAGTTCCTAGTGCAGATACGCGGTATTTT
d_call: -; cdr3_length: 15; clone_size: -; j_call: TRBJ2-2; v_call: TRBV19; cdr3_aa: CASSIVDRATGELFF; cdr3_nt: TGTGCCAGTAGTATAGTCGACAGAGCGACCGGGGAGCTGTTTTTT
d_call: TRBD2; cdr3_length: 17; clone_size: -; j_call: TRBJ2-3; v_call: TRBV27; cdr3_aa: CASSFDRGRVSTDTQYF; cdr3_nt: TGTGCCAGCAGTTTCGACAGAGGGAGGGTTAGCACAGATACGCAGTATTTT
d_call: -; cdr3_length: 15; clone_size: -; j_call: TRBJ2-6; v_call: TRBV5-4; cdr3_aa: CASSSDRPGANVLTF; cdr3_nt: TGTGCCAGCAGCTCCGACAGGCCTGGGGCCAACGTCCTGACTTTC
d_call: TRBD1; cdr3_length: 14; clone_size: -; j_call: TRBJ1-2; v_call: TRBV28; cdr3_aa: CASRVTPGGLGYTF; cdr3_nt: TGTGCCAGCAGAGTGACCCCAGGGGGTCTAGGCTACACCTTC
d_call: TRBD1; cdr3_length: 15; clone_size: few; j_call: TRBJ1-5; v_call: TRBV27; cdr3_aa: CASSLSLTGDQPQHF; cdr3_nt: TGTGCCAGCAGTTTATCCCTGACAGGGGACCAGCCCCAGCATTTT
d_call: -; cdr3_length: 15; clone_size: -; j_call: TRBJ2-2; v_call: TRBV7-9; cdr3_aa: CASSSGGKNTGELFF; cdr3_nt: TGTGCCAGCAGCTCTGGCGGAAAAAACACCGGGGAGCTGTTTTTT
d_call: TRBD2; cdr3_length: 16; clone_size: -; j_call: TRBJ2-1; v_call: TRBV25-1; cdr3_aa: CASAGGLAGAGDEQFF; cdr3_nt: TGTGCCAGCGCTGGCGGGCTAGCGGGAGCCGGGGATGAGCAGTTCTTC
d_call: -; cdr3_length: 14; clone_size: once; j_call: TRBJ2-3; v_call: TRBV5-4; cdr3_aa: CASSLPIRTDTQYF; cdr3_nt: TGTGCCAGCAGCCTCCCTATACGCACAGATACGCAGTATTTT
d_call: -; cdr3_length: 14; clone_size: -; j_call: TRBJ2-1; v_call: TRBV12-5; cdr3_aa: CASGFAGPNGEQFF; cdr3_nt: TGTGCTAGTGGTTTCGCGGGCCCCAATGGTGAGCAGTTCTTC
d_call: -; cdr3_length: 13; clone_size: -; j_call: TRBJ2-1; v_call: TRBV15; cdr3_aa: CATSRDLSYEQFF; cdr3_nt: TGTGCCACCAGCAGAGATCTGAGTTATGAGCAGTTCTTC
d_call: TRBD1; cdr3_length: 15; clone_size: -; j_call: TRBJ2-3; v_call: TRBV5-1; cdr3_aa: CASSARTGRTDTQYF; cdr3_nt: TGCGCCAGCAGCGCCCGGACAGGGCGCACAGATACGCAGTATTTT
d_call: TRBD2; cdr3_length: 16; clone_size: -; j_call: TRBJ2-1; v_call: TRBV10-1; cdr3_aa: CASSGTSGKVHNEQFF; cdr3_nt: TGCGCCAGCAGTGGTACAAGCGGGAAGGTCCACAATGAGCAGTTCTTC
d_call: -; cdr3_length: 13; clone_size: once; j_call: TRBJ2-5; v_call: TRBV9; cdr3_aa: CASSVGLQETQYF; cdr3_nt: TGTGCCAGCAGCGTAGGACTACAAGAGACCCAGTACTTC
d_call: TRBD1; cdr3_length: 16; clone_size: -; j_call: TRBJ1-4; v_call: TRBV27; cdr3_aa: CASSPPRGPTNEKLFF; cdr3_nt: TGTGCCAGCAGTCCGCCCAGGGGGCCAACTAATGAAAAACTGTTTTTT
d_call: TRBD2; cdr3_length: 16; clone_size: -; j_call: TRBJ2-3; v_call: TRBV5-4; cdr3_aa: CASSWRLAGDSDTQYF; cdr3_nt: TGTGCCAGCAGCTGGAGACTAGCGGGAGATTCGGATACGCAGTATTTT
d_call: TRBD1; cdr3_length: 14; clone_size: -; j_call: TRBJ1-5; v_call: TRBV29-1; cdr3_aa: CSVLTGAINQPQHF; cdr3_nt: TGCAGCGTTTTGACAGGGGCGATTAATCAGCCCCAGCATTTT